This T cell receptor beta chain was sequenced during a study of PD-L1 blockade in urothelial cancer. Study at large: Each patient had 0 to 3 earlier chemotherapy regimens. T cell content in blood samples showed a median of about 140,000.

Templates that were synthetic TCR analogs were spiked into each PCR. Measured with immunoSEQ multiplex PCR; TCRdb has only the in-frame clones, and not every one. The table lists nearly 50,000 clones, about 85% of them singletons. The sample's time point: peripheral blood 6 weeks after treatment start. Each patient supplied 1 to 8 pretreatment and on-treatment samples. The specimen comprised PBMCs, sampled around atezolizumab (anti-PD-L1) treatment. The sequence came from a man in his forties or fifties with urothelial cancer.

The DNA of the CDR3 is TGTGCCAGCAGCTTAGATCCCCCCCGAGGAGCTTTCTTT. It yields the protein CASSLDPPRGAFF. V is TRBV11-2 and J is TRBJ1-1; D ambiguous. V dropped 0 bases and J dropped 10 bases, with 12 bases sitting between them. Germline V gene lookup returns CDR1 SGHAT and CDR2 FQNNGV. The CDR3 has 13 amino acids. The full variable domain, in which reference TRBV11-2 and TRBJ1-1 provide the parts outside the CDR3, is EAGVAQSPRYKIIEKRQSVAFWCNPISGHATLYWYQQILGQGPKLLIQFQNNGVVDDSQLPKDRFSAERLKGVDSTLKIQPAKLEDSAVYLCASSLDPPRGAFFGQGTRLTVV.